This TCR beta chain stems from a study of T cell responses to AZD1222 COVID-19 vaccine. This table comes from immunoSEQ multiplex PCR, and its TCRdb copy is limited to in-frame clones, with some not included. The table records around 130,000 clones, approximately 86% of them present only once. Study results and limitations: Following two doses of AZD1222, Spike-specific TCR breadth and depth rose. There were repertoire samples only from the period after the peak T cell response.

For this clone: Antigen specificity is unknown.

The CDR3 is 17 residues long. Germline V lookup: CDR1 LGHNA, CDR2 YNFKEQ. Trimming pared 1 base from V and 4 bases from J, leaving 17 bases between. Source: peripheral blood, taken 28 days after the second AZD1222 dose. This rearrangement joins TRBV4-2 to TRBJ2-1; D is unclear. The source of this sequence is an adult who received the AZD1222 COVID-19 vaccine. The DNA for the CDR3 is TGTGCCAGCAGCCAAGCACGTAACGGCGCCAGGTACAATGAGCAGTTCTTC. Protein product: CASSQARNGARYNEQFF.